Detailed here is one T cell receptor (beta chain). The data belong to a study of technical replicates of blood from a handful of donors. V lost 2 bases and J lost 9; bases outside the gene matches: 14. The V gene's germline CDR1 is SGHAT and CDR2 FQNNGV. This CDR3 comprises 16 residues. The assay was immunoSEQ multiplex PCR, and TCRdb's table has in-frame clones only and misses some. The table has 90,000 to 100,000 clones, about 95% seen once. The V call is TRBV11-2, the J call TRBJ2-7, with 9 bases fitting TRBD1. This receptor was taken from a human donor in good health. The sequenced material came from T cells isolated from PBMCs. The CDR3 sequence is CASSLFGTGWNEVQYF. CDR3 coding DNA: TGTGCCAGCAGCTTATTTGGGACAGGGTGGAATGAGGTGCAGTACTTC. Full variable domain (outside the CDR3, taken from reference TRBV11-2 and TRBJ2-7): EAGVAQSPRYKIIEKRQSVAFWCNPISGHATLYWYQQILGQGPKLLIQFQNNGVVDDSQLPKDRFSAERLKGVDSTLKIQPAKLEDSAVYLCASSLFGTGWNEVQYFGPGTRLTVT.